This T cell receptor (beta chain) derives from a study of control samples from healthy donors and cancer patients. The protocol was immunoSEQ multiplex PCR, while the TCRdb copy is restricted to in-frame clones and leaves out a portion. The sample yields approximately 160,000 clones, about 90% seen once. This clone was seen only once. The TCR was taken from a woman in her 30s in good health. Sequencing input: blood.

The DNA of the CDR3 is TGTGCCAGTAGTGGCGGCTGGTCTCTCGACACTGAAGCTTTCTTT. Translating it yields CASSGGWSLDTEAFF. The chain is built from TRBV19 and TRBJ1-1, with unresolved D. Germline CDR1 is LNHDA and CDR2 is SQIVND (reference sequence). The V gene lost 5 bases and the J gene lost 3 bases, with 16 bases spanning the gap. The CDR3 length is 15 residues.